This T cell receptor (beta chain) was recovered during a study of Ad26.COV2.S vaccination and SARS-CoV-2 variants. Study-wide context: Enrollment placed the donor in the COV1001 Ad26.COV2.S trial arm. The authors gave Ad26.COV2.S intramuscularly, either once or twice 56 days apart. Whole-study results and caveats: Analyses of TCR breadth and depth may have underestimated total T cell responses. Reported post-vaccination CD8+ and CD4+ T cell responses to spike showed substantial breadth.

A note on this clone: Its antigen is as yet unknown.

Treatment indicated: roughly 19 received Ad26.COV2.S at low or high dose, single or two shots; about 5 received placebo; per-sample allocation not given. Each sample was drawn 63 days after the first injection (of vaccine or placebo). The V gene lost 6 bases and the J gene lost 6 bases, with 20 bases spanning the gap. The germline gives CDR1 ENHRY, CDR2 SYGVKD. The CDR3 covers 15 residues. Repertoires were generated with immunoSEQ multiplex PCR, while TCRdb's copy carries only in-frame clones and drops some. This sample carries 300,000 to 450,000 clones, about 88% of them seen once, and the ten largest clones take around 3.3%.

V usage is TRBV10-3 and J usage is TRBJ1-1; TRBD1 is a possible D gene (5 bases). The sample consisted of peripheral blood, taken in a trial of Ad26.COV2.S vaccine versus placebo. The receptor comes from a person between 18 and 59 years old who received the Ad26.COV2.S COVID-19 vaccine or a placebo. This chain's CDR3 is CAIRTPYGGGSEAFF. The CDR3 DNA is TGTGCCATCAGGACCCCCTATGGGGGTGGGTCTGAAGCTTTCTTT.